Here is one TCR beta chain with its context. This sample was taken from a study of T cell responses to AZD1222 COVID-19 vaccine. Germline V gene sequence: CDR1 SGHNT, CDR2 YYREEE (reference sequence). With 4 bases clipped from V and 7 bases from J, the junction kept 8 bases outside the gene matches. The length of the CDR3 is 14 residues. TCRdb's table, derived via immunoSEQ multiplex PCR, lists solely in-frame clones and lacks some. This table holds about 56,000 clones, approximately 85% found once. The input for sequencing was peripheral blood, taken on day 0 of AZD1222 vaccination. The TCR originated in an adult in good health. V gene TRBV5-4 combines with J gene TRBJ1-1, with 9 bases matching TRBD1. The CDR3 region has the DNA TGTGCCAGCAGCGACGGGACAGGGCCCCGTGAAGCTTTCTTT. As protein: CASSDGTGPREAFF.